The clone carrying this TCR beta chain was seen a handful of times. Clones were read by immunoSEQ multiplex PCR, and TCRdb kept only the in-frame ones, dropping some. The sample lists fewer than 80,000 clones, less than 85% occurring once. This record comes from a study of radiation and T cells in renal cell carcinoma. The time point denotes: blood 4 weeks post-SBRT, at nephrectomy. Treatment indicated: 15 Gy SBRT to primary tumor, nephrectomy 4 weeks later. Deletions cut 8 bases from V and 3 bases from J, with 13 bases between. The CDR3 has 13 residues. Germline CDR1 MNHNS, CDR2 SASEGT. The source was blood, collected from a patient whose treatment included radiotherapy and nephrectomy. The chain uses TRBV6-1 and TRBJ1-1; D perhaps matches TRBD1 (6 bases). The clonotype originates from a woman between 55 and 75 years old with renal cell carcinoma. The CDR3 bases are TGTGCCAGCTCACAGGGCAGGGACACTGAAGCTTTCTTT. It specifies CASSQGRDTEAFF.